What follows is one TCR beta chain and its context. There is no known antigen for this receptor. No clone much larger than this one lies a single base away; base qualities are absent. This sample is part of a study of cytomegalovirus exposure and HLA in healthy donors (dated by TCRdb to about 2017). In the study overall: An earlier analysis of some 600 of the donors reported approximately 280 Gb of sequence data and 117 million unique TCR beta sequences obtained from about 179 million T cells. In an earlier analysis of a few hundred of the donors, high-throughput TCR beta sequencing was used to judge whether each TCR beta V gene segment behaved as functional or pseudogenic. Among roughly 400 genotyped donors of the cohort, an average of around 240,000 unique TCR beta nucleotide sequences was sequenced per donor, of which 15% to 20% were non-productive. About 280 gigabases of sequencing data and approximately 91 million unique TCR sequences made up an early release that covered approximately 700 HLA-typed donors. A later genetic analysis took genome-wide SNP genotypes for about 65% of the roughly 670 donors and used that subset as a discovery cohort. The study aimed to test whether signatures of past pathogen exposure could be identified by cataloging public T cell receptors. Of the roughly 400 genotyped donors, 65% to 90% fell in the genetic ancestry cluster associated with self-reported Caucasian donors. Because of strong linkage in the cohort, roughly five DR-DQ haplotypes were treated as single units for association and clustering. Along with the approximately 700-subject first cohort, a separate validation cohort of over a hundred different subjects was used. Donor age, sex, ethnicity and CMV serostatus were compiled alongside the repertoire data. Typing coverage differed by locus: A, B, C, DRB1 and DQB1 were typed in roughly 620-640 donors, DQA1 in about 560, DPA1 in some 600, and DPB1 in around 490. Class I and class II HLA loci were covered by the typing at four-digit resolution. All discovery cohort repertoires had been generated on a single sequencing platform. Using immunosequencing, the study profiled T cell repertoires from about 610 subjects and related those repertoires to cytomegalovirus serostatus. In a later analysis, previously published TCR beta repertoires from 500 to 750 donors were re-analyzed and high-resolution HLA genotyping was added so that TCR occurrence patterns could be studied. In the later analysis, no new phenotypic data were used to find candidate immune exposures; instead, reliance was placed on TCR beta sequences and their occurrence across donors. The study combined high-throughput TCR immunosequencing, statistical association of individual TCRs with disease status, and machine learning to predict cytomegalovirus infection status.

The full study reports these points: In a later genetic analysis, a missense DCLRE1C variant was associated with V-gene and J-gene trimming of TCR beta chains, and the association was replicated in an independent cohort. The authors suggested that the approach could potentially be extended to other disease states and immunological phenotypes. According to a later genetic analysis, donors in an Asian-associated ancestry cluster had fewer N-insertions in productive TCRs than the roughly 700-donor mean. A later analysis found that most CMV-associated TCR beta chains appeared HLA-restricted, with HLA associations seemingly driven largely by CMV exposure. In vitro tests confirmed that a few of the cytomegalovirus-associated TCR beta chains recognize cytomegalovirus antigens. Cytomegalovirus status was reported to be diagnosed by the classifier with high specificity and sensitivity in both the original and validation cohorts. In a later analysis, HLA-associated TCR beta chains showed more clonal expansion and lower generation probabilities than non-associated chains that were equally common. The only immune exposure information available for the cohort was CMV serostatus. Only TCR beta chains were sequenced in this cohort, and the absence of alpha or paired-chain data limited detectable features. Specific HLA alleles were associated with 15,000 to 20,000 TCR beta sequences at a false discovery rate of 0.05 in a later analysis. In a later analysis, several top co-occurrence clusters were reported to appear linked to parvovirus B19, influenza, CMV and Epstein-Barr virus. An earlier analysis of some 560 of the donors showed that most TCR beta V segments appeared in productive rearrangements either about 87% or about 30% of the time, which broadly matched IMGT annotations. The presence/absence analyses assumed that sequencing depth was roughly uniform across donors, and that assumption may not be true. A group of highly shared sequence variants was considered likely to be a technical artifact of the sequencing pipeline. The 87-base-pair reads could not distinguish some IMGT-functional V segments, including TRBV6-2 and TRBV6-3, so those segments were excluded. In the study, about 150 TCR beta chains were listed as associated with cytomegalovirus. A further reported finding was that TCR beta sequences accurately predicted the HLA-A and HLA-B alleles for most subjects in the first cohort. Correlated functional status among segregating V segments might reflect linkage disequilibrium, but an unknown experimental factor could not be ruled out. Most TCR sequences were observed very rarely across donors, whereas some public TCRs were present in many individuals. Because counts were too low, some 16 rarely observed V segments, including chromosome 9 orphons, were excluded from the earlier analysis of several hundred of the donors. HLA typing was unavailable for some donors at each locus, so association tests used only the typed subset. When HLA alleles, especially DR and DQ, strongly co-occurred, TCR associations were difficult to assign to individual alleles. In a later analysis, the rate of TCR association differed among HLA loci, with DRB1 alleles having the most associated TCRs and HLA-C alleles having the fewest.

Measured from the cysteine to the phenylalanine, the CDR3 is 15 residues long. Of all the DNA, just the CDR3 is kept, 45 bases in frame from base 1. From a lookup of the germline V gene (reference sequence), CDR1 and CDR2 are LNHDA and SQIVND. V and J lose 7 bases and 1 base, and a span of 14 bases separates them. The library was generated by the immunoSEQ multiplex PCR assay. For the multiplex PCR, a mixture combining 60 forward primers for TCR Vbeta segments and 13 reverse primers for TCR Jbeta segments was used. The CDR3 region of rearranged TCR beta genes was amplified from genomic DNA with a multiplex PCR assay. Amplified TCR beta libraries were sequenced as 87-base-pair reads on the Illumina HiSeq System. Turning to the authors' computational methods: A later analysis tallied 75 million to 95 million unique TCR beta chains across the 666 repertoires, and approximately 9.9 million of those chains were shared by two or more donors. A nearest-neighbor algorithm error-corrected the raw reads and collapsed the reads into unique sequences, merging closely related sequences to remove PCR and sequencing errors. To assign V, D and J gene segments, CDR3 sequences were aligned to IMGT reference sequences. For a sequence to be retained, a match of at least six nucleotides to both a V gene segment and a J gene segment was required. A rearrangement counted as productive if the CDR3 had no stop codons and remained in frame with V and J, and every other rearrangement counted as non-productive. CDR3 was defined according to IMGT convention as the region running from the second conserved V-encoded cysteine to the conserved J-encoded phenylalanine. The earlier analysis of fewer than 700 of the donors excluded sequences that lacked an unambiguous match to a single V gene segment. An earlier analysis of about 590 of the donors classified V segments as functional when productive rearrangements were above 56.7% and as segregating when the standard deviation between donors was above 5%. A statistical classification framework was built for diagnosing cytomegalovirus status from the catalog of TCR beta chain sequences. A later analysis assigned V and J genes by comparing TCR nucleotide sequences with IMGT/GENE-DB human TR gene sequences. The TCRdist pipeline was used in a later analysis to assign CDR3 sequences and most-parsimonious VDJ recombination scenarios. In a later analysis, each TCR beta chain was defined by its CDR3 amino acid sequence together with its V-gene family, and reads without a unique V-gene family were excluded. A later analysis removed over 500 highly shared, low-generation-probability nucleotide sequences to deal with suspected cross-contamination and a sequencing artifact. A later analysis calculated a clonal expansion index for each public chain from normalized within-repertoire ranks of inferred template counts. In a later analysis, generation probabilities were computed using a VDJ recombination model fitted to out-of-frame rearrangements, and the results were checked against IGoR. A later analysis scored TCR-TCR, TCR-HLA and TCR-CMV co-occurrence with hypergeometric tests, applying a repertoire-size bias correction to TCR pairs. In a later analysis, false discovery rates were estimated by permuting HLA or CMV assignments 20 times. In a later analysis, co-occurring TCRs were grouped with DBSCAN, and TCRdist sequence similarity was added when clustering was performed within HLA-allele-positive subsets. Repertoires with fewer than 30,000 or more than 120,000 public chains were left out of co-occurrence clustering, as were about 5 repertoires with anomalous nucleotide sharing. The table comes from immuneACCESS by way of TCRdb, which keeps in-frame sequences with V and J called. Part of the clones is missing from these tables; in studies checked, under half for an unresolved V gene and the rest for unknown reasons. V, J and clone size reflect that table, while D and trimming were determined from the DNA. The sample has under 250,000 clones on record, approximately 81% of them singletons. The ten largest clones capture around 0.23% of the sample.

In total, roughly 670 healthy bone marrow donors made up the cohort. Cohort members were all nominally healthy when sampled, although unrecorded immune exposures were likely present. The donor was CMV seronegative and belonged to the group of 352 seronegative cohort members. Every donor gave a peripheral blood sample, and the peripheral blood mononuclear cells from that sample were used for TCR beta sequencing. The Qiagen DNeasy Blood Extraction Kit was used to extract genomic DNA from the blood cell samples. Material for sequencing was PBMCs. The TCR originated in a girl aged 2-10 years in good health and CMV-seronegative. The sequence is built from TRBV19 and TRBJ1-5, with the D gene not confidently named. The bases read TGTGCCAGTAAAGAGAGAGGGCAGAGCAATCAGCCCCAGCATTTT. It codes for CASKERGQSNQPQHF.